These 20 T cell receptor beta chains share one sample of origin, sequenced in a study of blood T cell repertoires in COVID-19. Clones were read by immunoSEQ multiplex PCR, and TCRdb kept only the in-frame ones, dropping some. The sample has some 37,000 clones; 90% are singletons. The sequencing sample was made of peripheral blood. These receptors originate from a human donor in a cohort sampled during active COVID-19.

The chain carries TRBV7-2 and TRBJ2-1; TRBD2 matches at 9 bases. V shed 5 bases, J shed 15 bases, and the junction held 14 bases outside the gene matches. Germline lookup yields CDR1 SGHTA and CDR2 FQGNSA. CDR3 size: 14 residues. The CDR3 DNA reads TGTGCCAGCAGCACCCGGACTAGCGTCAAGGTGGGGTTCTTC. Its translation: CASSTRTSVKVGFF.

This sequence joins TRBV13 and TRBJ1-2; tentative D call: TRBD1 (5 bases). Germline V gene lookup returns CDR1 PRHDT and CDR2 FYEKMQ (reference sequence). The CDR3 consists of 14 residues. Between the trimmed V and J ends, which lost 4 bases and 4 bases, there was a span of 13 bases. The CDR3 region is CASSSLAGIYGYTF. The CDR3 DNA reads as TGTGCCAGCAGCTCATTAGCAGGGATCTATGGCTACACCTTC.

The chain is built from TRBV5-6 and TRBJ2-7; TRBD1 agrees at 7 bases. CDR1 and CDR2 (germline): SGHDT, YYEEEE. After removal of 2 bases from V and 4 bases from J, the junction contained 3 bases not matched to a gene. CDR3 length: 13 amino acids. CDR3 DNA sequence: TGTGCCAGCAGCTTAAGGGGGCGGTACGAGCAGTACTTC. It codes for CASSLRGRYEQYF.

CDR3 sequence reads: CSVAGQETQYF. CDR3 DNA: TGCAGCGTTGCAGGGCAAGAGACCCAGTACTTC. The J gene is TRBJ2-5, the V gene TRBV29-1; D possibly corresponds to TRBD1 (5 bases). The germline V gene encodes CDR1 SQVTM and CDR2 ANQGSEA. The CDR3 is 11 amino acids. Trimming shortened V by 4 bases and J by 2 bases, and 5 bases separated the two germline ends.

The CDR3 spells CASSQGGTTNTEAFF. The DNA of the CDR3 is TGCGCCAGCAGCCAAGGTGGGACAACGAACACTGAAGCTTTCTTT. The rearrangement joins TRBV4-1 to TRBJ1-1, with D possibly matching TRBD1 (6 bases). CDR1 is MGHRA and CDR2 is YSYEKL in the germline V gene. V shed 1 base and J shed 1 base, with 10 bases lying between them. This CDR3 region has 15 residues.

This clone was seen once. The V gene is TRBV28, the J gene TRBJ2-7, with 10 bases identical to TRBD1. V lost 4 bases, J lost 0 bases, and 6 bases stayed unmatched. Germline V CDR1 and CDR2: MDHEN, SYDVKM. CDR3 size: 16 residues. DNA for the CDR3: TGTGCCAGCAGTTCTTTCCGGACAGGGGGCTCCTACGAGCAGTACTTC. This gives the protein CASSSFRTGGSYEQYF. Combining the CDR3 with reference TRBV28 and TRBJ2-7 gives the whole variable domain DVKVTQSSRYLVKRTGEKVFLECVQDMDHENMFWYRQDPGLGLRLIYFSYDVKMKEKGDIPEGYSVSREKKERFSLILESASTNQTSMYLCASSSFRTGGSYEQYFGPGTRLTVT.

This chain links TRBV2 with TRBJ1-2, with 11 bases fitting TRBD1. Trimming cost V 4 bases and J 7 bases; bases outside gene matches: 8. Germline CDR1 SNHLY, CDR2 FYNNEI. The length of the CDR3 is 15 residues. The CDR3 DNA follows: TGTGCCAGCAGTGGGGTCGGGACAGGGGGGACTGGCTACACCTTC. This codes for CASSGVGTGGTGYTF.

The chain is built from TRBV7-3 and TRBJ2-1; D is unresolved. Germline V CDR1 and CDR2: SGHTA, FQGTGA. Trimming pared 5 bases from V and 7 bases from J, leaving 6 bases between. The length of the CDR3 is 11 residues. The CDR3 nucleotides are TGTGCCAGCAGCGAACAAAATGAGCAGTTCTTC. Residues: CASSEQNEQFF.

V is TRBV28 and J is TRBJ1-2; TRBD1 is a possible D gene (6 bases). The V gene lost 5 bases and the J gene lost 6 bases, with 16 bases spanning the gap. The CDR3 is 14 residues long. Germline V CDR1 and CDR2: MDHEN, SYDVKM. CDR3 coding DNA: TGTGCCAGCAGTGACTCGGACAGTCCACATGGCTACACCTTC. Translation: CASSDSDSPHGYTF.

DNA for the CDR3: TGTGCCAGTATTGACAGGGGTAATGAAAAACTGTTTTTT. Protein: CASIDRGNEKLFF. The V gene is TRBV19, the J gene TRBJ1-4, with 8 bases aligning to TRBD1. The CDR3 sequence is 13 residues long. Germline CDR1 LNHDA, CDR2 SQIVND (reference sequence). With 7 bases clipped from V and 4 bases from J, the junction kept 2 bases outside the gene matches.

The DNA of the CDR3 is TGTGCCAGCAGTTTTTCCGGCGGAACTCCGGGACTAGCGGGAGGTTGGAATGAGCAGTTCTTC. It specifies CASSFSGGTPGLAGGWNEQFF. V usage is TRBV28 and J usage is TRBJ2-1; the match to TRBD2 covers 15 bases. Trimming took 3 bases from V and 7 from J; bases not matched to a gene: 19. This CDR3 comprises 21 residues. Looked up from germline, CDR1 is MDHEN and CDR2 is SYDVKM.

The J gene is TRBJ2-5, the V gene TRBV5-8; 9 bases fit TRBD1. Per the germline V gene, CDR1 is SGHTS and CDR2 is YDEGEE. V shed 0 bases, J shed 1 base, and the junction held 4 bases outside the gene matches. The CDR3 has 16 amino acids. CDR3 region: CASSLGTGAIQETQYF. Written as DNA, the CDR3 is TGTGCCAGCAGCTTGGGGACAGGGGCCATCCAAGAGACCCAGTACTTC.

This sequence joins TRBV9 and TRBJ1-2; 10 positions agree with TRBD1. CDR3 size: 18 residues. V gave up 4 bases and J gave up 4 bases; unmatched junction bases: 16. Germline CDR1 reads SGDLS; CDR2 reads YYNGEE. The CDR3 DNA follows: TGTGCCAGCAGCCCTCGACAGGGGGCCGGGATGTTGGGCTATGGCTACACCTTC. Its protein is CASSPRQGAGMLGYGYTF.

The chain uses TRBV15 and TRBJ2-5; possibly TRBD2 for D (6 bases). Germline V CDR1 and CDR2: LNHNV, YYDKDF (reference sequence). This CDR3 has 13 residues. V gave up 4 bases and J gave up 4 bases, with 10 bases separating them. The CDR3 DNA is TGTGCCACCAGCACGACTAGTCGAGAGACCCAGTACTTC. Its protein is CATSTTSRETQYF.

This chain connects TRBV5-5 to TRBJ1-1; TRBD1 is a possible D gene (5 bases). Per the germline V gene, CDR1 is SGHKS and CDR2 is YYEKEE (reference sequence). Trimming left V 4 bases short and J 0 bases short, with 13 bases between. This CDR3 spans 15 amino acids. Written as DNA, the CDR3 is TGTGCCAGCAGCCCTAGTTGGGGGGTGAACACTGAAGCTTTCTTT. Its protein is CASSPSWGVNTEAFF.

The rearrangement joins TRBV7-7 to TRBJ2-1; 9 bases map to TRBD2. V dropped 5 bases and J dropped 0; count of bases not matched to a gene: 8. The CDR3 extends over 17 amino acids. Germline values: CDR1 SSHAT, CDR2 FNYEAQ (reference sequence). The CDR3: CASSPRLAAISYNEQFF. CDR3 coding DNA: TGTGCCAGCAGCCCCCGACTAGCGGCAATCTCCTACAATGAGCAGTTCTTC. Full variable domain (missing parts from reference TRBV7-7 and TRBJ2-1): GAGVSQSPRYKVTKRGQDVTLRCDPISSHATLYWYQQALGQGPEFLTYFNYEAQPDKSGLPSDRFSAERPEGSISTLTIQRTEQRDSAMYRCASSPRLAAISYNEQFFGPGTRLTVL.

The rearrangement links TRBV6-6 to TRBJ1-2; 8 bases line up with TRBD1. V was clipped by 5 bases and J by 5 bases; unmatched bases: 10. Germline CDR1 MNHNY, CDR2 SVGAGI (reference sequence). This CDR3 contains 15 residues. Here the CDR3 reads CASSRTQGDWYGYTF. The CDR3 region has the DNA TGTGCCAGCAGTAGGACACAGGGGGATTGGTATGGCTACACCTTC.

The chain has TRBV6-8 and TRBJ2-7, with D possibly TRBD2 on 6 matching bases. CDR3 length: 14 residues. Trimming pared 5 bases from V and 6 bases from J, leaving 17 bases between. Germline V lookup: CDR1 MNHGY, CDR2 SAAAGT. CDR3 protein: CASSAGDSTSEQYF. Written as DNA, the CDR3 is TGTGCCAGCAGTGCCGGGGACTCCACTTCCGAGCAGTACTTC.

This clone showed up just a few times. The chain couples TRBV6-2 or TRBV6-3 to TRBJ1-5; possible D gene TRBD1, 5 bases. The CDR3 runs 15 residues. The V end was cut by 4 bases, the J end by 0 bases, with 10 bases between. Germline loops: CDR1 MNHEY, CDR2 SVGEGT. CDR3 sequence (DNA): TGTGCCAGCAGTTCTGGACACAATAGCAATCAGCCCCAGCATTTT. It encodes CASSSGHNSNQPQHF.

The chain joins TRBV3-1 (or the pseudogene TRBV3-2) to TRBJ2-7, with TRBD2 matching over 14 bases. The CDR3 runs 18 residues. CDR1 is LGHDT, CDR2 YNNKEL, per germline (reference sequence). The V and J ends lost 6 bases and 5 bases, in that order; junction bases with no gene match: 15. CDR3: CASSRGLAGASGLNEQYF. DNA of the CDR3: TGTGCCAGCAGTCGGGGACTAGCGGGAGCCTCGGGGTTGAACGAGCAGTACTTC.